This T cell receptor (beta chain) originates from a study of blood T cells in healthy people across ages (dated by TCRdb to about 2015). General notes on the study: In model experiments, roughly one uniquely barcoded TCR beta cDNA molecule per two T cells was captured by template switching. Using the same blood draw, the study looked at two additional independent replicas of 1 million unique cDNA reads for two donors, one aged 18 to 30 and the other aged 80 or older. To avoid experimental bias, donors of different ages were spread randomly across the sequencing lanes. To track age-related changes in TCR beta repertoire diversity, the study relied on deep sequencing normalized with unique cDNA molecular identifiers. Four age groups were formed from the donors: young (average approximately 15 years), middle-aged (just under 40), aged (over 55) and long-lived (around 82).

General study outcomes and caveats: Compared with the aged group, the long-lived group had more naive CD4+ T cells, fewer expanded clones and increased TCR diversity, a pattern suggesting age selection. The CMV infection status of donors was not known, potentially confounding age-related changes in expanded clonotypes. The percentage of naive T cells measured by flow cytometry correlated strongly with observed TCR beta diversity. Estimates of total diversity from one million sequenced T cells were regarded as lower bounds and underestimates. As age increased, observed TCR beta diversity per million T cells dropped in a roughly linear way, and a significant reduction was already evident by age 40. Bulk unsorted PBMC profiling prevented conclusive comparison of naive and antigen-experienced compartments.

Libraries came from 5' RACE. The sequencer was an Illumina HiSeq 2500. The second PCR ran for roughly 7 to 11 cycles and used a J-beta primer mix along with a sample-barcoded 5' primer. Each TCR beta cDNA molecule received a unique molecular identifier from a template-switch 5' adaptor carrying 12 random nucleotides. At least 2.5 million CDR3-containing paired-end reads were obtained from each sample. All of the RNA was converted into first-strand cDNA using the Mint cDNA synthesis kit, with a TRBC-specific oligonucleotide serving as the primer. Following uracil-DNA glycosylase treatment, a first 18-cycle PCR with universal primers M1SS and BC2_uni_R was performed on all cDNA. From the authors' description of their analysis: For normalization, 1 million high-quality reads, each with a distinct molecular identifier, were randomly selected from each sample. Reads sharing molecular identifiers were discarded rather than binned into consensus sequences. MiTCR, set to a Q25 quality threshold and the strictest error-elimination algorithm, was used for CDR3 identification, clonotype clustering and error correction. Lower-bound total TCR beta diversity was estimated with a nonparametric unseen species model using Euler transformation. The public reads were reanalyzed by TCRdb: fastp trimming at Q25, MiXCR alignment, in-frame beta chains only. Identical CDR3 protein sequences are pooled into one entry, listed with their most common genes and DNA. The V and J calls come from TCRdb's annotation, not from the publication. This sample lists 920,000 or so distinct CDR3 sequences; under 55% were detected once. Of the sample, over 15% is held by the ten largest clones.

Details on this clonotype: Its antigen is currently not known. No qualities accompany the bases; no much larger clone lies one base away.

V ends up 0 bases short and J 9 bases short, with an unmatched junction base count of 7. Taken from the germline V gene, the CDR1 and CDR2 loops are MNHNS and SASEGT. From cysteine to phenylalanine, the CDR3 is 15 amino acids long. The DNA shown is the 45-base CDR3, in frame from base 1. Systemically healthy Caucasian individuals from Russia, 39 in total and aged roughly 6 to 100 years, were included as donors. Each donor gave 8.5 to 10 milliliters of peripheral blood, collected into EDTA-treated Vacutainer tubes. Ficoll-Paque density-gradient centrifugation was used to isolate PBMCs, with at least 6.5 million obtained per sample. Trizol reagent was used to extract total RNA from the PBMCs, yielding at least 6 micrograms per sample. Naive CD45RAhigh/CD27high T cell percentages were measured by flow cytometry on a PBMC aliquot from every donor.

The chain is assembled from TRBV6-1 and TRBJ2-4; 8 bases in the middle match TRBD2. The source material was blood. This TCR came from a woman aged 60-75 years in good health. The DNA sequence follows: TGTGCCAGCAGTGAAGCCCGAGCGGGAGTTGGCATTCAGTACTTC. This encodes CASSEARAGVGIQYF.